This T cell receptor (beta chain) was recorded in a study of T cells in localized non-small cell lung cancer. Libraries were prepared by immunoSEQ multiplex PCR; TCRdb keeps only in-frame clonotypes and omits some of them. The table includes 15,000 to 20,000 clones, roughly 83% detected once. The source was peripheral blood, collected before any cancer treatment. This sequence was found in a man aged 40-75 years with stage I lung adenocarcinoma.

This CDR3 is CASSPDSDTDTQYF. DNA of the CDR3: TGTGCCAGCAGCCCTGACAGTGACACAGATACGCAGTATTTT. The chain recombines TRBV7-9 with TRBJ2-3; a possible D gene is TRBD1 (5 bases). The V gene lost 5 bases and the J gene lost 2 bases, with 11 bases spanning the gap. The germline CDR1 and CDR2 sequences are SEHNR and FQNEAQ (reference sequence). This CDR3 comprises 14 residues.